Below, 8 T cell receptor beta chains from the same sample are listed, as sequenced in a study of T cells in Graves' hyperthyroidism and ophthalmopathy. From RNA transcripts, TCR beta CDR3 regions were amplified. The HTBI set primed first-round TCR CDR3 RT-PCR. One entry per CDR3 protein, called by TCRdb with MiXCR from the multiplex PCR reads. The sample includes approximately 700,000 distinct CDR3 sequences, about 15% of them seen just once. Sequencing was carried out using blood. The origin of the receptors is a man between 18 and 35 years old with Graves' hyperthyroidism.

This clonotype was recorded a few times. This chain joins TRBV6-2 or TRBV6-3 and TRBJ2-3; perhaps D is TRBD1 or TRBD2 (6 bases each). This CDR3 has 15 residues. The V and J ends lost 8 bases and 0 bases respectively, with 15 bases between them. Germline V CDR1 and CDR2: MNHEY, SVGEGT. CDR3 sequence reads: CASLLRGRSTDTQYF. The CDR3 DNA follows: TGTGCCAGCCTGCTTCGGGGGCGTAGCACAGATACGCAGTATTTT.

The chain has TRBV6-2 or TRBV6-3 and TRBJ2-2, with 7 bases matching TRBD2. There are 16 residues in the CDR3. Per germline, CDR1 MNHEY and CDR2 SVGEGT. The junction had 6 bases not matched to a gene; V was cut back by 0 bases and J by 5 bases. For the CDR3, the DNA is TGTGCCAGCAGTTACTCCGCGGGAGCCCCAACCGGGGAGCTGTTTTTT. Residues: CASSYSAGAPTGELFF.

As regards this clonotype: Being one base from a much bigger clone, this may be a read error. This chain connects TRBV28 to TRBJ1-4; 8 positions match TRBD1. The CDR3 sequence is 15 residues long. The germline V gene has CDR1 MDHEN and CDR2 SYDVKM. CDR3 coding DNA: TGTGCCAGCAGTTCTCAGGGGGCCGATAATGAAAAACTGCTTTTT. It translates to CASSSQGADNEKLLF.

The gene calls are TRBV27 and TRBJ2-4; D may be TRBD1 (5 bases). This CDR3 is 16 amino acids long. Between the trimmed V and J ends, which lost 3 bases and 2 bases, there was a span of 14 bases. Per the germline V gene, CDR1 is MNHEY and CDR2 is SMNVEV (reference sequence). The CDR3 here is CASSFPQRTTKNIQYF. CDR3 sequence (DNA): TGTGCCAGCAGTTTCCCACAGAGGACAACCAAAAACATTCAGTACTTC.

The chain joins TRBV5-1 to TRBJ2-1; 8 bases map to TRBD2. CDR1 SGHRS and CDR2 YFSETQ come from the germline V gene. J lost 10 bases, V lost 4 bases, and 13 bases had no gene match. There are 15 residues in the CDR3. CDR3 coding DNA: TGCGCCAGCAGCACCCTTCCCGGGAGGGCCAAGGAGCAGTTCTTC. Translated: CASSTLPGRAKEQFF.

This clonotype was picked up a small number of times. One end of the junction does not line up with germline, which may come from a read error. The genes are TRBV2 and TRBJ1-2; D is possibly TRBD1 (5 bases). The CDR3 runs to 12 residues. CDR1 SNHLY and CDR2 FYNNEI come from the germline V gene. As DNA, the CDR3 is TGTGCCAGCAGTCGGGGACGAGGCGGCTGCACCTTC. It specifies CASSRGRGGCTF.

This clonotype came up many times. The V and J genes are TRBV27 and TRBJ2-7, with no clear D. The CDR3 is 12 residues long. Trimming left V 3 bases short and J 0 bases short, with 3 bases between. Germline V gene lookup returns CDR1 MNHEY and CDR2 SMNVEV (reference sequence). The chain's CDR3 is CASSFPSYEQYF. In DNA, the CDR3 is TGTGCCAGCAGTTTTCCCTCCTACGAGCAGTACTTC.

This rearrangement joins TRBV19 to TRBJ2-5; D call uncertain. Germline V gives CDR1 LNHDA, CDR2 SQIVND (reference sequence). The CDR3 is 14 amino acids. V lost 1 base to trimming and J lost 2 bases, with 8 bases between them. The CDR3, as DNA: TGTGCCAGTAGTATAGGTATAACACAAGAGACCCAGTACTTC. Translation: CASSIGITQETQYF.